This T cell receptor beta chain came from a study of immune evolution from preneoplasia to lung adenocarcinoma. Study-level results: From normal lung to invasive adenocarcinoma, top clone frequencies appeared to decrease.

About this clone itself: The antigen is unknown.

Germline V CDR1 and CDR2: GTSNPN, SVGIG (reference sequence). The CDR3 loop spans 13 amino acids. Trimming shortened V by 3 bases and J by 2 bases, and 11 bases separated the two germline ends. The table came from immunoSEQ multiplex PCR; TCRdb's copy has only in-frame clones and leaves some out. The table includes roughly 6,000 clones, under 85% detected once. Macro-dissection enriched premalignant or tumor cells before nucleic acid extraction. The chain joins TRBV30 to TRBJ2-7; possibly TRBD1 or TRBD2 for D (6 bases each). This sequence originates from a person aged 45-69 years with lung adenocarcinoma. Sequencing was carried out using FFPE minimally invasive lung adenocarcinoma tissue. CDR3: CAWSKGGTYEQYF. Here the CDR3 DNA reads TGTGCCTGGAGCAAAGGGGGGACCTACGAGCAGTACTTC.